This T cell receptor (beta chain) was documented in a study of blood T cell repertoires in COVID-19. Overall study: Both acute and convalescent COVID-19 samples were obtained from the United States, Italy and Spain. T cells, B-cell-depleted T cells, or PBMCs provided the cDNA or gDNA that served as material.

The CDR3 has 12 amino acids. Germline V gene lookup returns CDR1 MNHNS and CDR2 SASEGT. V lost 2 bases and J lost 8, with 6 bases in between. The authors' processing: The assay estimated nucleated cells by amplifying reference gene primers. TCRdb's copy holds only in-frame clones and misses some; the assay was immunoSEQ multiplex PCR. V and J calls and clone size are copied from that table; D and trimming were computed from the DNA. The sample lists about 100,000 clones; over 75% were seen once. This chain uses TRBV6-1 with TRBJ1-4; unclear D gene. This TCR was recovered from a man aged 80 or over with acute or convalescent COVID-19. Sample: peripheral blood. CDR3: CASSEPGEKLFF. The DNA for the CDR3 is TGTGCCAGCAGTGAACCGGGGGAAAAACTGTTTTTT.